This is a list of T cell receptor beta chains from one sample in a study of blood T cell repertoires in COVID-19. TCRdb keeps only in-frame clones here, not all; method: immunoSEQ multiplex PCR. The sample has some 150,000 clones, roughly 80% seen once. The sequencing input was peripheral blood. These receptors originate from a woman of 80 years or more with acute or convalescent COVID-19. Both conserved end residues are part of each CDR3. Each record gives: V gene, clone size, J gene, D gene, CDR3 DNA, CDR3 protein. A D gene is named only where the DNA matches it firmly. Not every row has a clone size; where given, it reads once, few, many or a size class.

>TRBV5-1|.|TRBJ1-6|.
TGCGCCAGCAGCCCGAACGTACCGGCACCCCTCCACTTT
CASSPNVPAPLHF
>TRBV6-2/TRBV6-3|few|TRBJ1-2|TRBD1
TGTGCCAGCAGTTACGACAGGGGGGACTATGGCTACACCTTC
CASSYDRGDYGYTF
>TRBV5-3|.|TRBJ2-7|TRBD1
TGCGCCAGAAGTCAGGACAGGGCCCCTTCCTACGAGCAGTACTTC
CARSQDRAPSYEQYF
>TRBV19|.|TRBJ1-3|TRBD1
TGTGCCACCGGGGACAGGGCCTCAGGAAACACCATATATTTT
CATGDRASGNTIYF
>TRBV6-6|.|TRBJ1-1|.
TGTGCCAGCAGTTACGAAGGGAGGGACCGCTATTGTTTCTTT
CASSYEGRDRYCFF
>TRBV6-5|.|TRBJ2-1|TRBD1
TGTGCCAGCAGGCTCCGGGACAGCCGTATGCAGTTCTTC
CASRLRDSRMQFF
>TRBV2|.|TRBJ1-1|.
TGTGCCACCCAGAGGGAAGCGAACACTGAAGCTTTCTTT
CATQREANTEAFF
>TRBV30|.|TRBJ1-6|.
TGTGCCTGGAGTGTCTCGGGGGGCCGTGGTTCACCCCTCCACTTT
CAWSVSGGRGSPLHF
>TRBV5-1|.|TRBJ2-4|.
TGCGCCAGCAGCTTGCAGGGGCCAGGAAACATTCAGTACTTC
CASSLQGPGNIQYF
>TRBV5-1|.|TRBJ1-2|.
TGCGCCAGCAGCTTGGAGACCGGGGTAGTTAGCTATGGCTACACCTTC
CASSLETGVVSYGYTF
>TRBV6-5|few|TRBJ1-3|.
TGTGCCAGCAGCTACCTCAGCTCTGGAAACACCATATATTTT
CASSYLSSGNTIYF
>TRBV12-5|few|TRBJ1-1|TRBD1
TGTGCTAGTGGTCAAGGCGAGGGGGCAGGAACTGAAGCTTTCTTT
CASGQGEGAGTEAFF
>TRBV18|.|TRBJ2-1|.
TGTGCCAGCTCACCGACAGCCATTCTATACAATGAGCAGTTCTTC
CASSPTAILYNEQFF
>TRBV2|.|TRBJ1-1|TRBD1
TGTGCCAGCTTGTGGGACAGGGGGGCAGCTTTCTTT
CASLWDRGAAFF
>TRBV28|.|TRBJ1-1|TRBD1
TGTGCCAGCAGTCCGACGACAGGGTACAGCGCTGAAGCTTTCTTT
CASSPTTGYSAEAFF
>TRBV5-6|few|TRBJ1-1|.
TGTGCCAGCAGCTTGGTATTACAGTTTAACACTGAAGCTTTCTTT
CASSLVLQFNTEAFF
>TRBV5-1|.|TRBJ2-7|TRBD2
TGCGCCAGCAGCTTGGCCCTAGCGGGGGGGTTTGAATCCTACGAGCAGTACTTC
CASSLALAGGFESYEQYF
>TRBV5-1|.|TRBJ1-1|TRBD1
TGCGCCAGCAGCTTGGTTGGGACAGGCATGAACACTGAAGCTTTCTTT
CASSLVGTGMNTEAFF
>TRBV18|.|TRBJ1-1|.
TGTGCCAGCTCACGGGGCATGAACACTGAAGCTTTCTTT
CASSRGMNTEAFF
>TRBV5-4|.|TRBJ2-3|.
TGTGCCAGCAGCATGCTGTTCAGGGGTGCAGATACGCAGTATTTT
CASSMLFRGADTQYF
>TRBV5-4|.|TRBJ2-3|.
TGTGCCAGCAGCTTGATCGGCACAGATACGCAGTATTTT
CASSLIGTDTQYF
>TRBV2|few|TRBJ2-2|.
TGTGCCAGCAGTCCCTTTAGCGGTGACACCGGGGAGCTGTTTTTT
CASSPFSGDTGELFF
>TRBV6-5|once|TRBJ2-1|.
TGTGCCAGCAGTTCCCCGGGCAATGAGCAGTTCTTC
CASSSPGNEQFF
>TRBV10-3|.|TRBJ1-2|TRBD1
TGTGCCATCAGGGTCGGACAGGGTATGGGCTATGGCTACACCTTC
CAIRVGQGMGYGYTF
>TRBV6-5|few|TRBJ1-6|.
TGTGCCAGCAGTTACTCCGCCCAAGGGGCCCTCCACTTT
CASSYSAQGALHF
>TRBV18|.|TRBJ2-5|TRBD2
TGTGCCAGCTCACCACCGACTAGCGGGGGTTTCCAAGAGACCCAGTACTTC
CASSPPTSGGFQETQYF
>TRBV4-3|.|TRBJ2-7|.
TGCGCCAGCAGCCCTCTCTTAGGGGACGAGCAGTACTTC
CASSPLLGDEQYF
>TRBV7-2|.|TRBJ2-7|TRBD1
TGTGCCAGCAGCTTAGCCCTCATACAGGGGGCGAAATACGAGCAGTACTTC
CASSLALIQGAKYEQYF
>TRBV5-1|.|TRBJ1-2|TRBD1
TGCGCCAGCAGCTTGGGACAGGGCCATGGCTACACCTTC
CASSLGQGHGYTF
>TRBV2|few|TRBJ2-2|.
TGTGCCAGCTGGGGGCTGGGGACCGGGGAGCTGTTTTTT
CASWGLGTGELFF
>TRBV30|.|TRBJ1-2|.
TGTGCCTGGAGTCGGGGGGACCCCTATGGCTACACCTTC
CAWSRGDPYGYTF
>TRBV7-9|.|TRBJ1-5|.
TGTGCCAGCAGTTTAGCGCTAGCTGGAGGTCAGCCCCAGCATTTT
CASSLALAGGQPQHF
>TRBV7-8|.|TRBJ1-6|TRBD1
TGTGCCAGCAGCTTAGAACAGGGGACCCTCCACTTT
CASSLEQGTLHF
>TRBV5-1|.|TRBJ2-2|.
TGCGCCAGCAACCCCCTGTCAGGGGACACCGGGGAGCTGTTTTTT
CASNPLSGDTGELFF
>TRBV19|.|TRBJ1-5|.
TGTGCCAGTAGTATTTGGCTCACGCCCCAGCATTTT
CASSIWLTPQHF
>TRBV18|.|TRBJ2-2|.
TGTGCCAGCTCCCCACCCCTCCAGGGTGCCGGGGAGCTGTTTTTT
CASSPPLQGAGELFF
>TRBV18|.|TRBJ2-6|TRBD1
TGTGCCAGCTCACCCCCGGGACAGGGGGCTGGGGCCAACGTCCTGACTTTC
CASSPPGQGAGANVLTF
>TRBV12-5|.|TRBJ1-1|TRBD1
TGTGCTAGTGCCCACGGGACAGGGGGATCCCTCGTCTTT
CASAHGTGGSLVF
>TRBV30|.|TRBJ1-5|.
TGTGCCTGGAGCAAAACAGGGAACAATCAGCCCCAGCATTTT
CAWSKTGNNQPQHF
>TRBV27|once|TRBJ1-2|.
TGTGCCAGCAGTTTGACCTTTGGGGGGCGGGAGTATGGCTACACCTTC
CASSLTFGGREYGYTF
>TRBV19|.|TRBJ2-7|.
TGTGCCAGTAGTATCGATGAGTCCTCCTACGAGCAGTACTTC
CASSIDESSYEQYF
>TRBV4-1|.|TRBJ1-1|.
TGCGCCAGCAGATTTCAGAACGTGAACACTGAAGCTTTCTTT
CASRFQNVNTEAFF
>TRBV4-2|.|TRBJ1-2|TRBD1
TGTGCCAGCAGCCTCCGCTCCCCTACCAGTCTAGGGGGCTCGAGGTTTAACTATGGCTACACCTTC
CASSLRSPTSLGGSRFNYGYTF
>TRBV9|.|TRBJ2-1|.
TGTGCCAGCAGCGTAGCGGTGGATGAGCAGTTCTTC
CASSVAVDEQFF
>TRBV7-3|.|TRBJ2-7|.
TGTGCCAGCAGCCCCTCGGCAGGGCCCTACGAGCAGTACTTC
CASSPSAGPYEQYF
>TRBV18|.|TRBJ1-4|TRBD1
TGTGCCAGCTCACGGGACAGGGTCGACGAAAAACTGTTTTTT
CASSRDRVDEKLFF
>TRBV10-3|few|TRBJ2-7|.
TGTGCCATCGGGGAGGCACCCTACGAGCAGTACTTC
CAIGEAPYEQYF
>TRBV29-1|.|TRBJ2-2|TRBD1
TGCAGCGGTTCACAGGGGGAGAACACCGGGGAGCTGTTTTTT
CSGSQGENTGELFF
>TRBV7-2|.|TRBJ2-1|TRBD1
TGTGCCAGCAGCCCTTACAGGGGCAATGAGCAGTTCTTC
CASSPYRGNEQFF
>TRBV5-5|.|TRBJ2-7|.
TGTGCCAGCAGCACCCAGACAGCCGCCTACGAGCAGTACTTC
CASSTQTAAYEQYF
>TRBV5-4|.|TRBJ2-3|.
TGTGCCAGCAGCTTCGGGGGTCGGGGACCGGATACGCAGTATTTT
CASSFGGRGPDTQYF
>TRBV19|.|TRBJ1-1|TRBD1
TGTGCCAGTAAACAGGGGGCAGGGACTGAAGCTTTCTTT
CASKQGAGTEAFF
>TRBV5-1|.|TRBJ2-2|TRBD1
TGCGCCAGCAGCTCCGGACAGGGAGGTACCGGGGAGCTGTTTTTT
CASSSGQGGTGELFF
>TRBV5-1|.|TRBJ2-5|TRBD1
TGCGCCAGCAGCTTTGGGCAGGGGGACCAAGAGACCCAGTACTTC
CASSFGQGDQETQYF
>TRBV27|.|TRBJ1-5|TRBD1
TGTGCCAGCAGTAGACAGGGAACGGTCAATCAGCCCCAGCATTTT
CASSRQGTVNQPQHF
>TRBV25-1|once|TRBJ1-2|TRBD1
TGTGCCAGCAGTGATTCTCCCGACAGGGGGCGGGGCTACACCTTC
CASSDSPDRGRGYTF
>TRBV9|.|TRBJ2-2|TRBD1
TGTGCCAGCAGCGAGGGGAGGACAGGGTCGGTCACCGGGGAGCTGTTTTTT
CASSEGRTGSVTGELFF
>TRBV9|.|TRBJ2-1|TRBD2
TGTGCCAGCAGCGCCACCCCAAATCAACTAGCGCCGAGCTCCTACAATGAGCAGTTCTTC
CASSATPNQLAPSSYNEQFF
>TRBV4-1|.|TRBJ1-1|TRBD1
TGCGCCAGCAGTCCTCAGGGGGCCGAAGCTTTCTTT
CASSPQGAEAFF